This T cell receptor (beta chain) comes out of a study of blood T cell repertoires in COVID-19. Individuals drawn from around 24 US areas were about 18 to 95 years old. The CDR3 has 13 residues. Germline V gene data show CDR1 as KGHSH and CDR2 as LQKENI. Trimming shortened V by 0 bases and J by 6 bases, and 9 bases separated the two germline ends. Data came from immunoSEQ multiplex PCR; TCRdb stores just in-frame clones and leaves some out. Of some 130,000 clones listed, around nine tenths are singletons. The count of this clone is one. V and J are TRBV18 and TRBJ2-7, with D maybe TRBD1 (6 bases). The material sequenced was PBMCs or T cells enriched from blood (not recorded which). This clonotype originated in a woman in her fifties or sixties who had recovered from COVID-19. The CDR3 nucleotides are TGTGCCAGCTCACCACCGGGGGCGGTCGAGCAGTACTTC. This sequence encodes CASSPPGAVEQYF.